Listed here is a single TCR beta chain. What it recognizes is unknown. 13 Jbeta primers and 60 Vbeta primers were used for the PCR. Data came from immunoSEQ multiplex PCR; TCRdb stores just in-frame clones and leaves some out. The data show roughly 130,000 clones, just over 70% seen once. The sample belongs to a study of cytomegalovirus exposure and HLA in healthy donors. Study-wide findings and caveats: A likely sequencing artifact accounted for one observed cluster of highly shared sequence variants.

The CDR3 totals 15 residues. The V segment lost 6 bases and the J segment 0 bases; nucleotides outside the gene matches: 7. The germline V gene encodes CDR1 SEHNR and CDR2 FQNEAQ (reference sequence). The genes are TRBV7-9 and TRBJ1-2; 7 nucleotides match TRBD1. This clonotype was sampled from a woman aged 55-69 years in good health and CMV-seropositive. Source material: PBMCs. This chain's CDR3 is CASSRDRATNYGYTF. In nucleotides, the CDR3 is TGTGCCAGCAGTCGTGACAGGGCCACTAACTATGGCTACACCTTC.